These T cell receptor beta chains were read from a single sample in a study of blood T cell repertoires in COVID-19. This table comes from immunoSEQ multiplex PCR, and its TCRdb copy is limited to in-frame clones, with some not included. The table lists 120,000 to 150,000 clones, 84% of them singletons. Material: PBMCs or T cells enriched from blood (not recorded which). These receptors came from a woman aged 45-65 years who had been exposed to COVID-19. Each CDR3 is given with its conserved first and last residue. Rows give clone size only sometimes, using once, few, many, or a class for an expanded clone.

v_gene	abundance	CDR3aa
TRBV19	NA	CASSIDLTGSTDTQYF
TRBV19	NA	CASRAAPGIGISLNEQFF
TRBV4-1	NA	CASSPVGNQPQHF
TRBV9	NA	CASSLDSGGQPQHF
TRBV7-8	NA	CASSLGASGSSAKNIQYF
TRBV7-2	NA	CASSPSGSSYNEQFF
TRBV29-1	NA	CSVWTGEGYTF
TRBV3-1/TRBV3-2	NA	CASSQEPKAVGLNTEAFF
TRBV7-2	few	CASSLGQVNTEAFF
TRBV10-3	NA	CAISESVQSYNEQFF
TRBV4-3	NA	CASSQEGRPGGEKLFF
TRBV5-1	NA	CASSLAGQGYEQYF
TRBV19	NA	CASRKPSGGNTEAFF
TRBV9	once	CASSVVGRGSSEQFF
TRBV28	NA	CASSLPQGFSSLTSTDTQYF
TRBV3-1/TRBV3-2	NA	CASSQDGGQGAWKTNEKLFF
TRBV6-2/TRBV6-3	once	CASSSIRQGGIKPQHF
TRBV28	once	CAGGLSNQPQHF
TRBV9	NA	CASSAQTSWETQYF
TRBV29-1	NA	CSVPRLAGWGFNEQFF
TRBV6-5	NA	CASTPWGGVYTF
TRBV27	once	CASSLSVGGPSYGYTF
TRBV5-1	NA	CASSAAGAKNTEAFF
TRBV6-2/TRBV6-3	NA	CASSPLYEQYF
TRBV29-1	NA	CSGERGNTEAFF
TRBV11-2	NA	CASSVEPTGVFSYEQYF
TRBV7-9	few	CASSLVQGSSYEQYF
TRBV7-2	NA	CASNPAGATYEQYF
TRBV3-1/TRBV3-2	few	CASSQDFRIYSPLHF
TRBV6-2/TRBV6-3	NA	CASSPSLLAGPPDTQYF
TRBV7-9	few	CASSTRLVSYNEQFF
TRBV6-2/TRBV6-3	NA	CASSLRVTDTQYF
TRBV5-1	once	CASTSQISSDNEQFF
TRBV4-1	NA	CASSHRAGINEKLFF
TRBV19	NA	CASSITTGTGFTEAFF
TRBV19	NA	CASSIDDRAGNTIYF
TRBV5-1	NA	CASSLLVQGSLGEQYF
TRBV7-2	NA	CASSLGGRQSSGNTIYF
TRBV28	NA	CASSLQGTVQPQHF
TRBV4-2	NA	CASSQLDRANNQPQHF
TRBV7-2	NA	CASSLGGGRARGEQFF
TRBV5-6	NA	CASSLRGAFTEAFF
TRBV10-2	NA	CASSVRRGGTETQYF
TRBV7-2	NA	CASSHAGNEQFF
TRBV7-2	NA	CASSSRQGINGYTF
TRBV5-1	NA	CASSSTGARDTIYF
TRBV28	NA	CASSLQGVGKNIQYF
TRBV19	NA	CASSIGTSGVAGELFF
TRBV19	few	CASSPAGRNTEAFF
TRBV5-1	few	CASMFGQLGTGELFF
TRBV12-3/TRBV12-4	NA	CASSLIGDTEAFF
TRBV19	once	CASRRAGGELNEQFF
TRBV4-3	NA	CASSQDLERGGEQYF
TRBV19	NA	CASSRLAGFLGSNQPQHF
TRBV6-5	NA	CASSPGQGANQPQHF
TRBV7-2	once	CASSTQQGRQETQYF
TRBV4-3	NA	CASSHYRASNEKLFF
TRBV7-6	once	CASSPDAYGGSPGELFF
TRBV5-1	NA	CASSFTFRTPQETQYF
TRBV15	once	CATSRAPSSTEAFF